The 14 T cell receptor beta chains in this list originate from one sample, sequenced in a study of shared clonotypes between healthy human individuals. As defined, naive CD8 cells were CD45RO-negative and positively selected for CCR7, with terminally differentiated effector memory CD45RA+ cells excluded. Using immunoSEQ multiplex PCR, the repertoire was profiled, and TCRdb retains in-frame clones only, with some absent. The table lists about 820,000 clones, 80% to 95% of them singletons. Specimen: naive CD8+ T cells sorted from blood. These receptors were taken from a young man in good health.

The CDR3 nucleotides read TGTGCCACCAGCAGAGATTTTAGACTAGCGGGAGCCTACGAGCAGTACTTC. Translated: CATSRDFRLAGAYEQYF. The chain is built from TRBV15 and TRBJ2-7, with 12 positions matching TRBD2. J lost 2 bases, V lost 0 bases, and 5 bases had no gene match. This CDR3 contains 17 residues. The germline gives CDR1 LNHNV, CDR2 YYDKDF (reference sequence).

The chain carries TRBV7-2 and TRBJ2-3; 14 bases are shared with TRBD2. This CDR3 spans 18 amino acids. Looked up from germline, CDR1 is SGHTA and CDR2 is FQGNSA. The trim removed 5 bases at V and 8 bases at J, leaving 15 bases unmatched. As DNA, the CDR3 is TGTGCCAGCAGCAAGGTTCGACTAGCGGGAGGGCCCTTGAGTACGCAGTATTTT. This codes for CASSKVRLAGGPLSTQYF.

This clone was picked up a small number of times. The rearrangement uses TRBV2 and TRBJ1-1; D not resolved. CDR3 size: 13 residues. Germline V lookup: CDR1 SNHLY, CDR2 FYNNEI. V dropped 4 bases and J dropped 1 base, with 7 bases sitting between them. This chain's CDR3 is CASSVGPNTEAFF. For the CDR3, the DNA is TGTGCCAGCAGTGTAGGCCCGAACACTGAAGCTTTCTTT.

The chain has TRBV7-8 and TRBJ2-2, with 12 bases matching TRBD2. In germline, CDR1 is SGHVS, CDR2 FQNEAQ. Unmatched junction bases numbered 8, after V lost 7 bases and J lost 8 bases. This CDR3 spans 15 amino acids. CDR3 sequence reads: CASILTSGSWGELFF. The CDR3 region has the DNA TGTGCCAGCATCCTGACTAGCGGGAGTTGGGGGGAGCTGTTTTTT.

The chain joins TRBV29-1 to TRBJ2-1; 7 bases fit TRBD1. Germline CDR1 SQVTM, CDR2 ANQGSEA. This CDR3 spans 20 amino acids. The junction had 27 bases not matched to a gene; V was cut back by 4 bases and J by 6 bases. The CDR3, as DNA: TGCAGCGTTGTAGTGGGCGAGGGGACAGTACCCCAGCAAGCCAGCAATGAGCAGTTCTTC. Protein sequence: CSVVVGEGTVPQQASNEQFF.

The V and J genes are TRBV11-2 and TRBJ2-7; D unclear. This CDR3 contains 13 residues. V gave up 2 bases and J gave up 2 bases, with 7 bases separating them. The germline CDR1 and CDR2 sequences are SGHAT and FQNNGV. CDR3 bases: TGTGCCAGCAGCTTAATTAGCCCCTACGAGCAGTACTTC. Translation gives CASSLISPYEQYF.

The chain joins TRBV29-1 to TRBJ2-1; 14 positions match TRBD2. The CDR3 has 18 residues. V shed 1 base, J shed 6 bases, and the junction held 11 bases outside the gene matches. Per the germline V gene, CDR1 is SQVTM and CDR2 is ANQGSEA. CDR3 sequence (DNA): TGCAGCGTTGAAGGCTGGACTAGCGGGAGGTCCAGAAGCAATGAGCAGTTCTTC. Its protein is CSVEGWTSGRSRSNEQFF.

This clone occurred a few times. The chain links TRBV2 to TRBJ2-7, with TRBD2 identical over 8 bases. Germline trimming cut 5 bases from V and 3 bases from J; bases unmatched to any gene: 9. Looked up from germline, CDR1 is SNHLY and CDR2 is FYNNEI. The CDR3 totals 15 residues. CDR3 in amino acids: CASSTALAVDYEQYF. CDR3 DNA: TGTGCCAGCAGTACCGCACTAGCGGTGGACTACGAGCAGTACTTC.

This rearrangement joins TRBV6-5 to TRBJ2-7; 9 bases map to TRBD2. Germline loops: CDR1 MNHEY, CDR2 SVGAGI. V lost 5 bases and J lost 2; bases outside the gene matches: 4. The CDR3 covers 14 residues. In nucleotides, the CDR3 is TGTGCCAGCAGTAAGGGACTAGCCCCCTACGAGCAGTACTTC. It is translated as CASSKGLAPYEQYF.

J is TRBJ2-7 and V is TRBV4-3; perhaps TRBD1 as D (6 bases). This CDR3 spans 15 amino acids. V gave up 0 bases and J gave up 2 bases, with 11 bases separating them. CDR1 and CDR2 (germline): LGHNA, YSLEER. The CDR3 loop is CASSQEAGVAYEQYF. DNA of the CDR3: TGCGCCAGCAGCCAAGAGGCAGGGGTGGCCTACGAGCAGTACTTC.

The chain carries TRBV11-2 and TRBJ2-3; 9 bases agree with TRBD2. The CDR3 is 17 amino acids. J lost 5 bases, V lost 7 bases, and 16 bases had no gene match. Germline CDR1 SGHAT, CDR2 FQNNGV. The chain's CDR3 is CASMLGYGGRARDTQYF. The DNA for the CDR3 is TGTGCCAGCATGCTTGGGTATGGCGGGAGGGCCCGAGATACGCAGTATTTT.

This clone was observed a single time. The CDR3 coding sequence is TGTGCCAGCAGCCCAAGAACGGGACGCCCTTCCTACGAGCAGTACTTC. Protein product: CASSPRTGRPSYEQYF. V and J are TRBV7-9 and TRBJ2-7; D may correspond to TRBD1 or TRBD2 (5 bases each). The CDR3 extends over 16 amino acids. V was pared by 5 bases and J by 1 base, with 18 bases between. The germline V gene has CDR1 SEHNR and CDR2 FQNEAQ (reference sequence).

CDR3 in amino acids: CASSFPLGQETQYF. CDR3 nucleotide sequence: TGTGCCAGCAGCTTCCCTCTCGGGCAAGAGACCCAGTACTTC. This chain uses TRBV7-9 with TRBJ2-5; D uncertain. Germline V gene lookup returns CDR1 SEHNR and CDR2 FQNEAQ (reference sequence). The CDR3 runs to 14 residues. The V and J ends lost 3 bases and 2 bases respectively, with 10 bases between them.

The chain is built from TRBV27 and TRBJ2-3, with D unclear. Trimming removed 7 bases from V and 1 base from J, with 6 bases in between. Germline V gene lookup returns CDR1 MNHEY and CDR2 SMNVEV (reference sequence). The CDR3 is 12 amino acids. CDR3 in DNA: TGTGCCAGCAAAAACCGCACAGATACGCAGTATTTT. It is translated as CASKNRTDTQYF.